Listed below are T cell receptor beta chains from one sample, sequenced in a study of blood T cell repertoires in COVID-19. Sequencing was performed with immunoSEQ multiplex PCR; in TCRdb, only in-frame clones are kept and a portion is missing. The top ten clones hold 1.2% of a sample with more than 250,000 clones, around 88% of them seen once. The sample was peripheral blood. Every receptor here comes from a woman between 45 and 60 years old with acute or convalescent COVID-19. CDR3s include the opening cysteine and the closing phenylalanine or tryptophan. The D gene is left open where the match is weak. Only part of the rows carry a size: once, few, many, or a class if the clone is expanded.

clone size	D gene	V gene	J gene	CDR3 DNA	CDR3 protein
NA	NA	TRBV3-1/TRBV3-2	TRBJ2-2	TGTGCCAGCAGCCAAGGCGACACCGGGGAGCTGTTTTTT	CASSQGDTGELFF
few	NA	TRBV11-2	TRBJ1-1	TGTGCCAGCAGCTTAGATGGGACACTTCGCACTGAAGCTTTCTTT	CASSLDGTLRTEAFF
NA	TRBD1	TRBV6-5	TRBJ1-5	TGTGCCAGCAGCGCCGGACAGGGGAACCAGCCCCAGCATTTT	CASSAGQGNQPQHF
NA	TRBD1	TRBV7-9	TRBJ2-3	TGTGCCAGCAGCCCGACAGGGGGCACCGGAGATACGCAGTATTTT	CASSPTGGTGDTQYF
few	TRBD1	TRBV10-3	TRBJ2-7	TGTGCCATCAGTGAGTCCCCCGGGACAGACGGCGACGAGCAGTACTTC	CAISESPGTDGDEQYF
NA	NA	TRBV3-1/TRBV3-2	TRBJ1-2	TGTGCCAGCAGCCCAGGCCGTTATGGCTACACCTTC	CASSPGRYGYTF
NA	TRBD1	TRBV5-1	TRBJ2-3	TGCGCCAGCAGAATAGACAGGGAGACGCAGTATTTT	CASRIDRETQYF
NA	TRBD1	TRBV7-9	TRBJ1-3	TGTGCCAGCAGCCCCACCGGTACGGACAGGGGAAGGGACACCATATATTTT	CASSPTGTDRGRDTIYF
NA	TRBD1	TRBV28	TRBJ2-7	TGTGCCAGCAGCGCCGGGACAGGGGGTTACGAGCAGTACTTC	CASSAGTGGYEQYF
NA	NA	TRBV2	TRBJ1-2	TGTGCCAGCAGGGAGACCAACTATGGCTACACCTTC	CASRETNYGYTF
many	TRBD1	TRBV7-9	TRBJ1-6	TGTGCCAGCAGCTCACAGAGACAGGGGGCGAATTCACCCCTCCACTTT	CASSSQRQGANSPLHF
few	TRBD1	TRBV7-9	TRBJ1-2	TGTGCCAGCAGCGCCGACAGGGCCCCTAACTATGGCTACACCTTC	CASSADRAPNYGYTF
NA	NA	TRBV18	TRBJ2-2	TGTGCCAGCTCACCGCTGCGAGGAAACACCGGGGAGCTGTTTTTT	CASSPLRGNTGELFF
NA	TRBD1	TRBV25-1	TRBJ1-2	TGTGCCAGCAGTCCCCGACAGGGCCATTATGGCTACACCTTC	CASSPRQGHYGYTF
NA	NA	TRBV2	TRBJ1-4	TGTGCCAGCAGGTCCCCGGGACAACGGAATGAAAAACTGTTTTTT	CASRSPGQRNEKLFF
NA	NA	TRBV12-3/TRBV12-4	TRBJ2-5	TGTGCCAGCAAGAGACAGCAAGAGACCCAGTACTTC	CASKRQQETQYF
NA	NA	TRBV19	TRBJ1-3	TGTGCCAGTACTGAAACTACAGGCTCTGGAAACACCATATATTTT	CASTETTGSGNTIYF
NA	TRBD1	TRBV6-4	TRBJ1-2	TGTGCCAGCAGTGCTTACACAGGGGGCTACAACTATGGCTACACCTTC	CASSAYTGGYNYGYTF
NA	TRBD1	TRBV9	TRBJ1-1	TGTGCCAGCAGCTCACACGAGGGGGCAAGTGAAGCTTTCTTT	CASSSHEGASEAFF
NA	TRBD2	TRBV19	TRBJ2-3	TGTGCCAGTAGTATGAAAGGACTAGCGGGAGCCTCTAGCACAGATACGCAGTATTTT	CASSMKGLAGASSTDTQYF
NA	NA	TRBV9	TRBJ1-2	TGTGCCAGCAGCCAGACCTCAGGGGCTTATGGCTACACCTTC	CASSQTSGAYGYTF
NA	TRBD1	TRBV7-2	TRBJ2-1	TGTGCCAGCAGCTTTCAGGGACAGGGGGGGAATGAGCAGTTCTTC	CASSFQGQGGNEQFF
few	TRBD2	TRBV3-1/TRBV3-2	TRBJ2-3	TGTGCCAGCAGCCAAGATTTTGGAGGACTAGCGGGAGACGGCAGCACAGATACGCAGTATTTT	CASSQDFGGLAGDGSTDTQYF
NA	NA	TRBV30	TRBJ1-2	TGTGCCTGGATTCGGCCAGCTAGGGGCTACACCTTC	CAWIRPARGYTF
NA	NA	TRBV7-2	TRBJ1-6	TGTGCCAGCAGCTTAGCACTACCCCAATCACCCCTCCACTTT	CASSLALPQSPLHF
NA	TRBD2	TRBV19	TRBJ2-2	TGTGCCAGTAGTTGGGAGCCGGGGGGAGACCGGGCCGGGGAGCTGTTTTTT	CASSWEPGGDRAGELFF
NA	TRBD2	TRBV15	TRBJ2-2	TGTGCCACCAAGAGCGGGGCCTCATCCGGGGAGCTGTTTTTT	CATKSGASSGELFF
NA	NA	TRBV5-1	TRBJ1-1	TGCGCCAGTACGACAGGGAACACTGAAGCTTTCTTT	CASTTGNTEAFF
NA	NA	TRBV9	TRBJ2-3	TGTGCCAGCAGCGGCGACGACAGAGGTTTCGCAGATACGCAGTATTTT	CASSGDDRGFADTQYF
NA	NA	TRBV30	TRBJ1-5	TGTGCCTGGAGTGCGGGTGGGCAGGGTCAGCCCCAGCATTTT	CAWSAGGQGQPQHF
NA	NA	TRBV7-2	TRBJ1-3	TGTGCCAGCAGCTTAGGCGGCTCTGGAAACACCATATATTTT	CASSLGGSGNTIYF
few	TRBD1	TRBV28	TRBJ1-1	TGTGCCAGCAGGGAACCGGGACAGGTGAACACTGAAGCTTTCTTT	CASREPGQVNTEAFF
few	NA	TRBV3-1/TRBV3-2	TRBJ1-5	TGTGCCAGCAGCCGTGGTACAGGGTCGTCTCAGCCCCAGCATTTT	CASSRGTGSSQPQHF
few	TRBD1	TRBV6-2/TRBV6-3	TRBJ1-2	TGTGCCAGCAGTACAGACAGGGGGGGCTATGGCTACACCTTC	CASSTDRGGYGYTF
NA	TRBD1	TRBV15	TRBJ1-4	TGTGCCACCAGCAGAAGGACAGGGGGCAGGGAAAAACTGTTTTTT	CATSRRTGGREKLFF
NA	TRBD1	TRBV6-1	TRBJ1-6	TGTGCCAGCAGTGAAGCCGGACAGGGAAATTCACCCCTCCACTTT	CASSEAGQGNSPLHF
NA	TRBD1	TRBV5-1	TRBJ2-3	TGCGCCAGCAGCTCTTTGACAGGGGGTGTGCTAAGCACAGATACGCAGTATTTT	CASSSLTGGVLSTDTQYF
NA	TRBD2	TRBV19	TRBJ2-3	TGTGCCAGTAATCACGTTGGGGGGGCAGATACGCAGTATTTT	CASNHVGGADTQYF
NA	NA	TRBV24-1	TRBJ1-2	TGTGCCACCAGTGATAGTGACGGGGATGGCTACACCTTC	CATSDSDGDGYTF
NA	TRBD1	TRBV24-1	TRBJ1-4	TGTGCCACCAGTGATCCTCCGGGACAGGGGGATGAAAAACTGTTTTTT	CATSDPPGQGDEKLFF
once	TRBD1	TRBV25-1	TRBJ2-5	TGTGCCAGCAGTGAGCAGGGGGCGCGGGAGACCCAGTACTTC	CASSEQGARETQYF
NA	NA	TRBV3-1/TRBV3-2	TRBJ1-2	TGTGCCAGCAGCCAAGCAGGGGTCGGCTACACCTTC	CASSQAGVGYTF